Described below is a single T cell receptor (beta chain) sequence and its context. This clone was observed a single time. Its antigen is not yet known. Nothing much larger sits one base from this clone, and base qualities are not available. This record comes from a study of T cell responses to AZD1222 COVID-19 vaccine (dated by TCRdb to about 2021). Regarding the research as a whole: A total of approximately 240 trial participants underwent TCR sequencing, of whom 207 received two doses of AZD1222 and about 25 received two doses of the MenACWY control vaccine. Enrollment into the trials was organized by age into subgroups of 18-55, 56-69 and 70-plus years, and those subgroups contained roughly 150, 30 and 60 TCR-sequenced participants, respectively.

The CDR3 spans 16 residues, from the cysteine through the phenylalanine. Only the CDR3 portion is preserved as DNA: 48 bases, with reading frame beginning at the first base. Trimming removed 6 bases from V and 5 bases from J; the gene matches leave 10 bases unexplained. CDR1 and CDR2, looked up from the germline V gene (reference sequence), are LNHDA and SQIVND. The paper as a whole reports these results and caveats: The vaccine-associated CD4 TCRs covered the entire spike protein, and the dominant responses fell in regions 160-218 and 743-854. Nearly half of unique spike-specific TCRs reportedly recognized epitopes outside regions mutated in the B.1.351 and B.1.1.7 variants. Only 5 to 7 AZD1222 recipients were SARS-CoV-2 seropositive at baseline, limiting conclusions about previously exposed vaccinees. Most participants were white British and females outnumbered males, and the authors suggested that clonal diversity may have been underestimated. Because no samples from the day 14 peak response were available, repertoires could be characterized only after the peak T cell response. After two AZD1222 doses, spike-specific TCR breadth and depth were significantly higher than at day 0 and than in MenACWY recipients. In the small 56-69-year group, the increase in depth fell short of significance, most likely because of low power.

This specimen's time point label, per the study, means: about 28 days (+/-7) after the second vaccine dose. Because spike-specific TCR depth and breadth did not differ between the two schedules, AZD1222 recipients who got a second dose at roughly 4 weeks were pooled with those who got a second dose at roughly 12 weeks. The vaccinee samples were drawn from two UK trials, COV001 and COV002, one of which was a single-blind randomized controlled phase 2/3 trial testing AZD1222 (ChAdOx1 nCoV-19) in healthy adults. Trial participant PBMC samples were collected at day 0 and day 28 after the second dose for TCRbeta chain sequencing. The CDR3 regions of human TCRbeta chains were analyzed by immunosequencing. The published analysis was carried out like this. TCRs in the repertoires were matched against a reference library of SARS-CoV-2-specific TCRs that had been generated with the MIRA antigen-specificity platform. Breadth was defined as the fraction of unique TCRs that were SARS-CoV-2-associated. Depth was defined as the fraction of total T cells that were SARS-CoV-2-associated. Using the MIRA data, each spike-specific TCR was assigned both to the spike region to which the TCR was reactive and to a CD4 or CD8 class. Log10-transformed breadth and depth values were compared by one-way ANOVA with Sidak's multiple comparisons tests. Drawn from immuneACCESS, this table holds only the in-frame rearrangements with V and J called that TCRdb kept. Clones are partly lost; checked studies trace under half to an unresolved V gene and leave the rest unexplained. V and J calls and clone size are as listed in that table; D and trimming were resolved from the DNA. The sample table shows 250,000 to 300,000 clones, and 90% to 95% are seen once. The ten largest clones represent less than 0.6% of the sample.

This clonotype was obtained from an adult who received the AZD1222 COVID-19 vaccine. The sample in question was peripheral blood, obtained 28 days after the second AZD1222 dose. The chain is assembled from TRBV19 and TRBJ2-2; 9 bases in the middle match TRBD2. The encoded CDR3 is CASSLGGLAGTGELFF. The DNA reads TGTGCCAGTAGCCTCGGAGGGCTAGCGGGGACCGGGGAGCTGTTTTTT. With the portions outside the CDR3 filled from the reference TRBV19 and TRBJ2-2 genes, the complete variable region becomes DGGITQSPKYLFRKEGQNVTLSCEQNLNHDAMYWYRQDPGQGLRLIYYSQIVNDFQKGDIAEGYSVSREKKESFPLTVTSAQKNPTAFYLCASSLGGLAGTGELFFGEGSRLTVL.